The clone carrying this T cell receptor beta chain appeared a few times. The data were obtained in a study of CD8 T cells in ankylosing spondylitis. Quantitative 5'-RACE with molecular barcodes generated TCR beta libraries. TCRdb used MiXCR to reprocess the 5' RACE reads, holding one entry per CDR3 protein. The repertoire holds about 160,000 distinct CDR3 sequences, with about 18% as singletons. Germline assignment: CDR1 DFQATT and CDR2 SNEGSKA (reference sequence). This CDR3 spans 15 amino acids. V shed 1 base and J shed 3 bases, with 12 bases lying between them. The TCR sequence derives from a male donor with ankylosing spondylitis or in good health (not recorded which). Material: blood, either unsorted or a sorted T cell fraction (not recorded which). The J gene is TRBJ2-2, the V gene TRBV20-1; D gene ambiguous. The CDR3 reads CSARGEVSDTGELFF. For the CDR3, the DNA is TGCAGTGCTAGAGGAGAGGTCAGCGACACCGGGGAGCTGTTTTTT.